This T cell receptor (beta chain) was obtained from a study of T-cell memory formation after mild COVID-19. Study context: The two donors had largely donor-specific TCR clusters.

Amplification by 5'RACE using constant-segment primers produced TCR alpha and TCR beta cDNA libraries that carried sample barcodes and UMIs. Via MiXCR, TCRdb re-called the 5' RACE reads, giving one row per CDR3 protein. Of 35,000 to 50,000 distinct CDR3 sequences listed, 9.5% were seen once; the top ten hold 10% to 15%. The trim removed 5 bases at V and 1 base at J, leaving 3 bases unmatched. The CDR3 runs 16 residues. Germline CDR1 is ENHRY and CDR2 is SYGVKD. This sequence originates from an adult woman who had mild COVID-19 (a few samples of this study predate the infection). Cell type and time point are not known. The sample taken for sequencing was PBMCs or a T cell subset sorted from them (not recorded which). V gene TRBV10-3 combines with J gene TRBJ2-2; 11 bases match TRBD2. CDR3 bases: TGTGCCATCAGTTCCGGGACTAGCGGGAACACCGGGGAGCTGTTTTTT. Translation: CAISSGTSGNTGELFF.